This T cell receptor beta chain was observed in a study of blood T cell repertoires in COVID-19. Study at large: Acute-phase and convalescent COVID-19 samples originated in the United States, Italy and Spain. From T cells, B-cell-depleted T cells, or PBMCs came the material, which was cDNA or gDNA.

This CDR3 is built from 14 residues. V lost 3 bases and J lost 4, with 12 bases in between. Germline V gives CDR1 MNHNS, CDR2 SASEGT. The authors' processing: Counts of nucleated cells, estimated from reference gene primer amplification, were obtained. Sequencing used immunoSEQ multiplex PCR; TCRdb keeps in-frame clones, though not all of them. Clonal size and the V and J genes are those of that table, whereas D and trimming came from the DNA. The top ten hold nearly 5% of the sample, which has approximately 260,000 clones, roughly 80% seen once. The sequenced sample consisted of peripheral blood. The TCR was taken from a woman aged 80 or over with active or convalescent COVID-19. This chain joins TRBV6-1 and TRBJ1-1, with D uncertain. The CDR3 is CASSDRFGITEAFF. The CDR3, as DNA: TGTGCCAGCAGTGACAGGTTCGGAATCACTGAAGCTTTCTTT.